This TCR beta chain was observed in a study of cytomegalovirus exposure and HLA in healthy donors. A remark on this clone: Its antigen is currently unknown.

Study-wide findings and caveats: There were some public TCRs occurring in many donors, but most TCR sequences were rare.

PCR primers comprised 60 Vbeta and 13 Jbeta primers. Method: immunoSEQ multiplex PCR; TCRdb's copy keeps in-frame clones and lacks some. The sample table includes 60,000 or so clones. V shed 8 bases and J shed 5 bases, with 18 bases lying between them. The CDR3 spans 14 residues. Germline V gene lookup returns CDR1 MDHEN and CDR2 SYDVKM. Sequenced: PBMCs. V gene TRBV28 combines with J gene TRBJ1-2, with D perhaps matching TRBD1 (6 bases). The source is a woman between 18 and 29 years old in good health and CMV-seronegative. CDR3 bases: TGTGCCAGCTGTGCGAGGGGGTCAACGTATGGCTACACCTTC. The encoded protein is CASCARGSTYGYTF.